This T cell receptor beta chain came from a study of blood T cell repertoires in COVID-19. Study-level background: Collection of acute and convalescent COVID-19 samples took place in the United States, Italy and Spain. PBMCs, B-cell-depleted T cells, or T cells were the source of the cDNA or gDNA that made up the material.

In the original processing: Nucleated cell number was recorded as an estimate derived from reference gene primer amplification. This table comes from immunoSEQ multiplex PCR, and its TCRdb copy is limited to in-frame clones, with some not included. V, J and clone size are taken as reported in that table, and D and trimming were inferred from the DNA itself. The top ten clones hold under 4.5% of a sample with 100,000 or so clones, 85% of them seen once. The germline V gene has CDR1 SGHRS and CDR2 YFSETQ. The CDR3 runs to 14 residues. Trimming left V 0 bases short and J 4 bases short, with 7 bases between.

This clonotype originated in a man aged 50 to 60 with acute or convalescent COVID-19. The sequenced sample consisted of peripheral blood. The rearrangement uses TRBV5-1 and TRBJ2-2; D ambiguous. The CDR3 reads CASSLASLTGELFF. DNA for the CDR3: TGCGCCAGCAGCTTGGCAAGCCTCACCGGGGAGCTGTTTTTT.